Below, 32 T cell receptor beta chains from the same sample are listed, as sequenced in a study of blood T cells in healthy people across ages. For the second PCR, which ran for roughly 6 to 11 cycles, a sample-barcoded 5' primer and a J-beta primer mix were used. TCRdb itself ran the 5' RACE reads through MiXCR, one entry per CDR3 protein. Of some 1.5 million distinct CDR3 sequences detected, about 28% appear once; the ten largest clones hold around 7.7%. Source material: blood. Source of these receptors: a woman in her thirties in good health.

The chain uses TRBV6-1 and TRBJ2-4, with D uncertain. The CDR3 length is 13 residues. V lost 8 bases to trimming and J lost 13 bases, with 21 bases between them. Per the germline V gene, CDR1 is MNHNS and CDR2 is SASEGT. This CDR3 reads CASSNEAYNEQYF. In DNA form, the CDR3 reads TGTGCCAGCTCTAACGAGGCCTACAATGAGCAGTACTTC.

Here the CDR3 reads CASSFGVAYEQYF. The DNA of the CDR3 is TGTGCCAGCAGCTTCGGAGTAGCCTACGAGCAGTACTTC. The gene calls are TRBV7-2 and TRBJ2-7; D gene ambiguous. CDR1 is SGHTA, CDR2 FQGNSA, per germline. V gave up 3 bases and J gave up 2 bases, with 8 bases separating them. The CDR3 runs 13 residues. The entire variable domain, with the rest obtained from reference TRBV7-2 and TRBJ2-7, is as follows: GAGVSQSPSNKVTEKGKDVELRCDPISGHTALYWYRQSLGQGLEFLIYFQGNSAPDKSGLPSDRFSAERTGGSVSTLTIQRTQQEDSAVYLCASSFGVAYEQYFGPGTRLTVT.

The rearrangement uses TRBV20-1 and TRBJ1-4, with 8 bases aligning to TRBD1. After removal of 8 bases from V and 3 bases from J, the junction contained 8 bases not matched to a gene. The length of the CDR3 is 14 residues. Germline CDR1 and CDR2: DFQATT and SNEGSKA (reference sequence). The CDR3 region has the DNA TGCAGTCTACGACAGGGGAAGCCTAATGAAAAACTGTTTTTT. Its translation: CSLRQGKPNEKLFF.

This chain joins TRBV20-1 and TRBJ2-7, with unresolved D. CDR1 is DFQATT, CDR2 SNEGSKA, per germline (reference sequence). This CDR3 is built from 15 residues. Trimming pared 6 bases from V and 0 bases from J, leaving 18 bases between. For the CDR3, the DNA is TGCAGTGCAGCCCACCCGATGAGTGACTCCTACGAGCAGTACTTC. It codes for CSAAHPMSDSYEQYF.

Of note for this clonotype: A read error may account for a junction end that differs from germline. The chain has TRBV20-1 and TRBJ1-6; 7 positions match TRBD1. The CDR3 runs to 14 residues. Germline CDR1 reads DFQATT; CDR2 reads SNEGSKA (reference sequence). The CDR3 bases are TGCAGTGCTAGTTCAGACAGGGAAAATTCACCTCTCCACTTT. It specifies CSASSDRENSPLHF.

This clonotype came up a few times. The genes are TRBV29-1 and TRBJ1-1; D gene uncertain. Trimming cost V 6 bases and J 2 bases, with 16 bases left between them. Germline-derived CDR1 and CDR2 are SQVTM and ANQGSEA. CDR3 length: 14 amino acids. The CDR3, as DNA: TGCAGCGTGGGTTATTTCGGCGGAAACACTGAAGCTTTCTTT. Translation gives CSVGYFGGNTEAFF.

This clonotype was detected only a few times. CDR3 protein: CSASSIGSYRYNEQFF. The CDR3 DNA reads as TGCAGTGCTAGTAGTATCGGGTCATACCGGTACAATGAGCAGTTCTTC. The chain couples TRBV20-1 to TRBJ2-1, with D unclear. Germline values: CDR1 DFQATT, CDR2 SNEGSKA (reference sequence). The CDR3 runs to 16 residues. V was shortened by 3 bases and J by 4 bases, with 19 bases between the two germline ends.

The gene calls are TRBV9 and TRBJ2-1, with 7 bases lining up with TRBD1. From germline, CDR1 is SGDLS and CDR2 YYNGEE. The CDR3 consists of 12 residues. V lost 0 bases and J lost 13; bases outside the gene matches: 4. In DNA, the CDR3 is TGTGCCAGCAGCGTAGACAGGGGTAAACAGTTCTTC. Protein: CASSVDRGKQFF. The full variable domain, completed using reference TRBV9 and TRBJ2-1, is DSGVTQTPKHLITATGQRVTLRCSPRSGDLSVYWYQQSLDQGLQFLIQYYNGEERAKGNILERFSAQQFPDLHSELNLSSLELGDSALYFCASSVDRGKQFFGPGTRLTVL.

This clonotype has just a few counts. The V call is TRBV12-3 or TRBV12-4, the J call TRBJ2-7; TRBD1 matches at 10 bases. V lost 4 bases and J lost 1; bases outside the gene matches: 7. The CDR3 is made up of 16 amino acids. CDR3 in amino acids: CASSWGQGRNSYEQYF. The DNA for the CDR3 is TGTGCCAGCAGTTGGGGACAGGGGAGGAATTCCTACGAGCAGTACTTC.

This clonotype was picked up many times. The chain couples TRBV4-1 to TRBJ2-1; D perhaps matches TRBD2 (6 bases). This CDR3 spans 16 amino acids. Germline assignment: CDR1 MGHRA and CDR2 YSYEKL. Trimming took off 1 base at V and 3 bases at J, with 13 bases between the two ends. CDR3 nucleotide sequence: TGCGCCAGCAGCCAAGTGGCGGGGAGTTTCTACAATGAGCAGTTCTTC. Translation: CASSQVAGSFYNEQFF.

The rearrangement joins TRBV7-3 to TRBJ2-5, with D perhaps TRBD1 (5 bases). Germline values: CDR1 SGHTA, CDR2 FQGTGA. Trimming left V 5 bases short and J 0 bases short, with 10 bases between. The CDR3 sequence is 14 residues long. The DNA for the CDR3 is TGTGCCAGCAGCCCACAGGTGAACCAAGAGACCCAGTACTTC. It encodes CASSPQVNQETQYF.

This clonotype was counted ten times or more. This sequence joins TRBV10-3 and TRBJ1-1; the D is unclear. This CDR3 spans 12 amino acids. Germline V gene sequence: CDR1 ENHRY, CDR2 SYGVKD. Trimming removed 3 bases at V and 1 base at J, with 3 bases between. Here the CDR3 reads CAISDGNTEAFF. CDR3 coding DNA: TGTGCCATCAGTGACGGGAACACTGAAGCTTTCTTT.

This clonotype was observed at least ten times. The rearrangement uses TRBV5-1 and TRBJ2-1, with 9 nucleotides matching TRBD2. CDR1 and CDR2 (germline): SGHRS, YFSETQ. The CDR3 sequence is 17 residues long. With 5 bases clipped from V and 4 bases from J, the junction kept 13 bases outside the gene matches. The CDR3 DNA reads as TGCGCCAGCAGTCGGGGGATCGCGGGGGGGCCTTACAATGAGCAGTTCTTC. Protein product: CASSRGIAGGPYNEQFF.

The chain has TRBV29-1 and TRBJ1-5; D gene uncertain. CDR3 size: 13 residues. Trimming took off 0 bases at V and 9 bases at J, with 12 bases between the two ends. Per the germline V gene, CDR1 is SQVTM and CDR2 is ANQGSEA. The CDR3 DNA reads TGCAGCGTTGAAGAGACCTACGGAGGGCCCCAGCATTTT. Residues: CSVEETYGGPQHF.

This chain joins TRBV30 and TRBJ2-3; maybe TRBD2 (5 bases). Germline values: CDR1 GTSNPN, CDR2 SVGIG (reference sequence). Trimming shortened V by 2 bases and J by 3 bases, and 9 bases separated the two germline ends. CDR3 size: 13 residues. CDR3 bases: TGTGCCTGGAGTCGCCGGGAAACAGATACGCAGTATTTT. Encoded protein: CAWSRRETDTQYF.

This chain uses TRBV20-1 with TRBJ2-3; D is uncertain. The CDR3 covers 13 residues. The germline V and J ends were trimmed by 6 bases and 5 bases, with 15 bases remaining between them. The germline CDR1 and CDR2 sequences are DFQATT and SNEGSKA (reference sequence). CDR3 sequence: CSAVDGPKDTQYF. CDR3 sequence (DNA): TGCAGTGCCGTGGATGGGCCGAAAGATACGCAGTATTTT.

This chain uses TRBV6-5 with TRBJ1-2, with D perhaps TRBD1 (6 bases). With 1 base removed from V and 7 bases from J, the gap between germline ends came to 19 bases. Germline V gene sequence: CDR1 MNHEY, CDR2 SVGAGI. This CDR3 contains 16 residues. The CDR3 is CASSYWGAGLLLGYTF. DNA for the CDR3: TGTGCCAGCAGTTACTGGGGGGCCGGACTACTCCTTGGCTACACCTTC.

For this clonotype: One base away lies a much larger clone, so this may be a sequencing read error. V is TRBV9 and J is TRBJ2-1; D uncertain. V lost 3 bases, J lost 6 bases, and 10 bases lay in between. CDR1 and CDR2 (germline): SGDLS, YYNGEE. The CDR3 is 13 amino acids. The CDR3 reads CASSARMTNEQFF. As DNA, the CDR3 is TGTGCCAGCAGCGCGAGGATGACCAATGAGCAGTTCTTC. Using reference TRBV9 and TRBJ2-1 for the parts outside the CDR3, the full variable domain is DSGVTQTPKHLITATGQRVTLRCSPRSGDLSVYWYQQSLDQGLQFLIQYYNGEERAKGNILERFSAQQFPDLHSELNLSSLELGDSALYFCASSARMTNEQFFGPGTRLTVL.

V gene TRBV29-1 combines with J gene TRBJ1-2; TRBD1 agrees at 8 bases. Losses at the gene ends were 0 bases for V and 8 bases for J; bases not matched to a gene: 8. Germline CDR1 is SQVTM and CDR2 is ANQGSEA. CDR3 length: 14 amino acids. As DNA, the CDR3 is TGCAGCGTTGAAGATCGGGGACAGGTGGAAGGCTACACCTTC. Its translation is CSVEDRGQVEGYTF.

This chain joins TRBV15 and TRBJ1-1; weak D call: TRBD1 (5 bases). From germline, CDR1 is LNHNV and CDR2 YYDKDF (reference sequence). V was clipped by 0 bases and J by 11 bases, with 16 bases between them. The CDR3 is made up of 14 amino acids. This CDR3 reads CATSRDRQGLEAFF. The CDR3 nucleotides read TGTGCCACCAGCAGAGATAGGCAGGGCCTGGAGGCTTTCTTT.

The rearrangement uses TRBV7-9 and TRBJ2-3, with TRBD2 identical over 12 bases. The V segment lost 8 bases and the J segment 4 bases; nucleotides outside the gene matches: 10. Per germline, CDR1 SEHNR and CDR2 FQNEAQ (reference sequence). CDR3 length equals 16 residues. The CDR3 DNA reads as TGTGCCAGCCGCCTAGGACTAGCGGGAATCGCAGATACGCAGTATTTT. The encoded protein is CASRLGLAGIADTQYF.

For the CDR3, the DNA is TGCAGTGCTAGCGGGACAGGAGGGAGGTCCCAAGAGACCCAGTACTTC. Protein product: CSASGTGGRSQETQYF. V and J are TRBV20-1 and TRBJ2-5; 8 bases fit TRBD1. CDR3 length: 16 amino acids. The germline V gene encodes CDR1 DFQATT and CDR2 SNEGSKA (reference sequence). The junction had 10 bases not matched to a gene; V was cut back by 3 bases and J by 1 base.

This chain links TRBV9 with TRBJ1-2, with D maybe TRBD1 (5 bases). The CDR3 is 17 residues long. CDR1 is SGDLS, CDR2 YYNGEE, per germline. The V end lost 0 bases, the J end lost 1 base, and 16 bases lay between the germline ends. In DNA form, the CDR3 reads TGTGCCAGCAGCGTAGGTATTGAGGGACGGAGTAACTATGGCTACACCTTC. This gives the protein CASSVGIEGRSNYGYTF.

This rearrangement joins TRBV9 to TRBJ1-2; D is perhaps TRBD1 (6 bases). Germline CDR1 reads SGDLS; CDR2 reads YYNGEE. Trimming pared 3 bases from V and 4 bases from J, leaving 16 bases between. This CDR3 has 15 residues. The CDR3 DNA is TGTGCCAGCAGCGACTCAGGGGTCGGTAGCTATGGCTACACCTTC. This translates into CASSDSGVGSYGYTF.

CDR3: CASSTRLAGGLEAYEQYF. In DNA form, the CDR3 reads TGTGCCAGTAGTACCAGACTAGCGGGAGGGCTTGAGGCCTACGAGCAGTACTTC. The gene calls are TRBV19 and TRBJ2-7; 14 bases agree with TRBD2. This CDR3 spans 18 amino acids. V shed 4 bases, J shed 2 bases, and the junction held 10 bases outside the gene matches. Per the germline V gene, CDR1 is LNHDA and CDR2 is SQIVND (reference sequence).

This clonotype was detected once. This chain connects TRBV27 to TRBJ2-1, with TRBD2 identical over 7 bases. Looked up from germline, CDR1 is MNHEY and CDR2 is SMNVEV (reference sequence). The ends lost 3 bases at V and 0 bases at J; junction bases unmatched: 14. The CDR3 extends over 19 amino acids. The CDR3 protein is CASSFLGLTGVGSYNEQFF. In nucleotides, the CDR3 is TGTGCCAGCAGTTTTCTGGGACTAACGGGAGTGGGCTCCTACAATGAGCAGTTCTTC.

The rearrangement joins TRBV20-1 to TRBJ2-1; TRBD2 matches at 11 bases. TRBJ2-7 explains the end of the DNA better; the J call may be wrong. The CDR3 totals 18 residues. Germline loops: CDR1 DFQATT, CDR2 SNEGSKA (reference sequence). This CDR3 reads CSARDPLAGGSSYNEQYF. CDR3 sequence (DNA): TGCAGTGCTAGAGATCCGCTAGCGGGGGGAAGCTCCTACAATGAGCAGTACTTC.

This clonotype was recorded a few times. The CDR3 spells CASSFGRGLGGEQYF. For the CDR3, the DNA is TGCGCCAGCAGCTTCGGCAGGGGGCTTGGTGGCGAGCAGTACTTC. The chain joins TRBV5-1 to TRBJ2-5, with TRBD1 matching 8 bases. The J call may not be correct, given that the DNA end is closer to TRBJ2-7. CDR1 and CDR2 from the germline V gene are SGHRS and YFSETQ. The CDR3 length is 15 residues.

The V and J genes are TRBV7-9 and TRBJ2-1; 9 bases are a match to TRBD2. With V trimmed by 8 bases and J by 8 bases, 7 bases remained unmatched. This CDR3 spans 13 amino acids. CDR1 and CDR2 (germline): SEHNR, FQNEAQ (reference sequence). DNA of the CDR3: TGTGCCAGCTGCAGCGGGGGGTTTCATGAGCAGTTCTTC. As protein: CASCSGGFHEQFF.

A word on this clonotype: A read error is possible here, since a much larger clone lies one base away. This chain links TRBV7-9 with TRBJ2-7; weak D call: TRBD2 (6 bases). The CDR3 is 14 residues long. CDR1 is SEHNR, CDR2 FQNEAQ, per germline (reference sequence). The CDR3: CASSLGGGYYGQYF. The DNA for the CDR3 is TGTGCCAGCAGCTTGGGAGGCGGGTACTACGGGCAGTACTTC. Full variable domain (outside the CDR3, taken from reference TRBV7-9 and TRBJ2-7): DTGVSQNPRHKITKRGQNVTFRCDPISEHNRLYWYRQTLGQGPEFLTYFQNEAQLEKSRLLSDRFSAERPKGSFSTLEIQRTEQGDSAMYLCASSLGGGYYGQYFGPGTRLTVT.

This clonotype was seen more than once but under ten times. The genes are TRBV2 and TRBJ2-6; D is uncertain. Trimming left V 1 base short and J 2 bases short, with 12 bases between. The CDR3 contains 17 residues. From germline, CDR1 is SNHLY and CDR2 FYNNEI. The CDR3 here is CASSEGPRNPGANVLTF. CDR3 DNA sequence: TGTGCCAGCAGTGAAGGACCTAGGAACCCTGGGGCCAACGTCCTGACTTTC.

V is TRBV12-3 or TRBV12-4 and J is TRBJ2-7, with TRBD1 matching over 7 bases. This CDR3 comprises 15 residues. Unmatched junction bases numbered 9, after V lost 1 base and J lost 6 bases. CDR3 nucleotide sequence: TGTGCCAGCAGTTTAGGGTCGGTCAGGGGGTCCGAGCAGTACTTC. Translating gives CASSLGSVRGSEQYF.